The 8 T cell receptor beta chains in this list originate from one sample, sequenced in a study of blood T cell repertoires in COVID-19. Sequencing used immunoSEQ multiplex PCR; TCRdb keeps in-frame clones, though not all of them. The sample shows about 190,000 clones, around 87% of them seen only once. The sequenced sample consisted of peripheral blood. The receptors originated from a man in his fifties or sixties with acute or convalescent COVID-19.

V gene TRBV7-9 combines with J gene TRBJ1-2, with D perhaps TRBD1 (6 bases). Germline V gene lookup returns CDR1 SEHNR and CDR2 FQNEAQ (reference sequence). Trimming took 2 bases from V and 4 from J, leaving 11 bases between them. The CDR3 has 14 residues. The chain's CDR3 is CASSLQGSGYGYTF. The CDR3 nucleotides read TGTGCCAGCAGCTTACAGGGGAGCGGCTATGGCTACACCTTC.

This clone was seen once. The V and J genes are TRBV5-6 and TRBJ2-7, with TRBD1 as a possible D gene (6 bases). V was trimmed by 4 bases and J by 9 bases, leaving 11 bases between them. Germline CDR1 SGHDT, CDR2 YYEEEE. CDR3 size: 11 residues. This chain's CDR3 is CASSIGQTQYF. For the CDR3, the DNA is TGTGCCAGCAGCATTGGACAGACGCAGTACTTC.

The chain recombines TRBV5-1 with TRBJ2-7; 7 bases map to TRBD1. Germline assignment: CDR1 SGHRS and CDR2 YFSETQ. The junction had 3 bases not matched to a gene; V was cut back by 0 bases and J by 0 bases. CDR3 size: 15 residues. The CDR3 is CASSLGQGRSYEQYF. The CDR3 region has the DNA TGCGCCAGCAGCTTGGGACAGGGACGCTCCTACGAGCAGTACTTC.

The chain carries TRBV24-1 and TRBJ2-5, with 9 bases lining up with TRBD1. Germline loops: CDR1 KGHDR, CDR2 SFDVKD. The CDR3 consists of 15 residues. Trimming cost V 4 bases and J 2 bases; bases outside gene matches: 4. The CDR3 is CATSDKDRGQETQYF. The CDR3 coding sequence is TGTGCCACCAGTGACAAGGACAGGGGACAAGAGACCCAGTACTTC.

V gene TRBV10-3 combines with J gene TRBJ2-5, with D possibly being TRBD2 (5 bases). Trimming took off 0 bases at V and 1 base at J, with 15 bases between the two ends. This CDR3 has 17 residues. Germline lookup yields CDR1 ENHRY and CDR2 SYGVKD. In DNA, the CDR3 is TGTGCCATCAGTGAGTCGAGGGCTAGCCAACCCCAAGAGACCCAGTACTTC. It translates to CAISESRASQPQETQYF.

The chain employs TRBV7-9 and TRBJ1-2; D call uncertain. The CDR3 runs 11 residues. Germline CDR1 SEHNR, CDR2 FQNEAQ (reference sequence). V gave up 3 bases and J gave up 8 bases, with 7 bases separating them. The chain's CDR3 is CASSLSLGYTF. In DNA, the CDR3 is TGTGCCAGCAGCTTGTCCTTGGGCTACACCTTC.

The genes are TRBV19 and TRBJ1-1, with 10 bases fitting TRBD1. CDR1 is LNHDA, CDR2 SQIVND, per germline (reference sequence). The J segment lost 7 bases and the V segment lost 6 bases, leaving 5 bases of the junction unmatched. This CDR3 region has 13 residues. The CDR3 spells CASSSGQGFEAFF. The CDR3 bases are TGTGCCAGTAGCTCGGGACAGGGGTTTGAAGCTTTCTTT.

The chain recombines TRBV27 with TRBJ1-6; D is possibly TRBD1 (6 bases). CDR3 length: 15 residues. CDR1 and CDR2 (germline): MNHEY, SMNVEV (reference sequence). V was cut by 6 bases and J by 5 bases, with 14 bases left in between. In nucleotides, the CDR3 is TGTGCCAGCAGGGGGGCGGCAGGGGATAATTCACCCCTCCACTTT. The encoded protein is CASRGAAGDNSPLHF.